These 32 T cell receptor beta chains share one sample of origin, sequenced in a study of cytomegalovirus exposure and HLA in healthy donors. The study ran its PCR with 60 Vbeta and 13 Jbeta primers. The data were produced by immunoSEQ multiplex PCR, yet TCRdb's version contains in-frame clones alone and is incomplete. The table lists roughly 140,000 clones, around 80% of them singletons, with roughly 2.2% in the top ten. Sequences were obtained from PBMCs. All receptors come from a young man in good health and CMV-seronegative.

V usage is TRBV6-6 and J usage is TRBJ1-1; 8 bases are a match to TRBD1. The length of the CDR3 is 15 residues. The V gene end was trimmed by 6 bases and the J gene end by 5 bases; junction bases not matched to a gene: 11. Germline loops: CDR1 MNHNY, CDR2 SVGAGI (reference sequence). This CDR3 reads CASSPSDRGWTEAFF. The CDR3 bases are TGTGCCAGCAGCCCCTCCGACAGGGGATGGACTGAAGCTTTCTTT.

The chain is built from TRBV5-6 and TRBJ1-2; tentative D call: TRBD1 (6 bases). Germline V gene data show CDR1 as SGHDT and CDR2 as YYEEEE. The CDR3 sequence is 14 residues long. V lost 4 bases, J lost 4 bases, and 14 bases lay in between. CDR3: CASSPRTVGYGYTF. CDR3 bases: TGTGCCAGCAGCCCTAGGACAGTCGGCTATGGCTACACCTTC.

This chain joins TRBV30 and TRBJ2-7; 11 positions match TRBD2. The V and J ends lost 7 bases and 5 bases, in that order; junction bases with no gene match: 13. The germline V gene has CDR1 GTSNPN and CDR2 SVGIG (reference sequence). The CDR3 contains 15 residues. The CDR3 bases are TGTGCCTTGATTACGGGGCTAGCGGGAGGAAACGAGCAGTACTTC. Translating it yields CALITGLAGGNEQYF.

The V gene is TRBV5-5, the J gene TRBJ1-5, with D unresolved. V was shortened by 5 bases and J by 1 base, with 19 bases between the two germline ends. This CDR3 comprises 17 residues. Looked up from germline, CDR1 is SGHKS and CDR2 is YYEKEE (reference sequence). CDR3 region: CASSKPDPPGSNQPQHF. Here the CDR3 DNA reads TGTGCCAGCAGTAAACCTGACCCGCCGGGGAGCAATCAGCCCCAGCATTTT. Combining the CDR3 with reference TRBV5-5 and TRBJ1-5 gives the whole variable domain DAGVTQSPTHLIKTRGQQVTLRCSPISGHKSVSWYQQVLGQGPQFIFQYYEKEERGRGNFPDRFSARQFPNYSSELNVNALLLGDSALYLCASSKPDPPGSNQPQHFGDGTRLSIL.

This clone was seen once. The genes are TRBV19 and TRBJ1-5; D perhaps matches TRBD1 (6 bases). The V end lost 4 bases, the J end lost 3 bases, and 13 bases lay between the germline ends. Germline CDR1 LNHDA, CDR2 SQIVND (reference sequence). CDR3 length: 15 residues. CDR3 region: CASSTRDKFNQPQHF. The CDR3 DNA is TGTGCCAGTAGTACCCGGGACAAGTTCAATCAGCCCCAGCATTTT.

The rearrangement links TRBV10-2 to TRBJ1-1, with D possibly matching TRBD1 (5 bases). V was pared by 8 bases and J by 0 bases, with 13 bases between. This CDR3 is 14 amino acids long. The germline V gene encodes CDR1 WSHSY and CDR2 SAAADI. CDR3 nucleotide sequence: TGCGCCAGCCGGGGGTTAACCATGAACACTGAAGCTTTCTTT. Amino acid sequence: CASRGLTMNTEAFF.

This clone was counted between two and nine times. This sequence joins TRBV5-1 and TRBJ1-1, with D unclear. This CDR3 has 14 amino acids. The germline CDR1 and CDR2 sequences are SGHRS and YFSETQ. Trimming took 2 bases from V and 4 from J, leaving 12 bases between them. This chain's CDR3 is CASSFSDIRTEAFF. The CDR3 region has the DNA TGCGCCAGCAGCTTTTCAGACATCCGCACTGAAGCTTTCTTT.

CDR3 loop: CASSLLRLSEQYF. The CDR3 nucleotides read TGTGCCAGCAGTTTATTGCGGTTGAGCGAGCAGTACTTC. This chain joins TRBV28 and TRBJ2-7; D remains ambiguous. Germline values: CDR1 MDHEN, CDR2 SYDVKM. The CDR3 covers 13 residues. V dropped 1 base and J dropped 6 bases, with 10 bases sitting between them. Drawing the rest from reference TRBV28 and TRBJ2-7, the complete variable domain is DVKVTQSSRYLVKRTGEKVFLECVQDMDHENMFWYRQDPGLGLRLIYFSYDVKMKEKGDIPEGYSVSREKKERFSLILESASTNQTSMYLCASSLLRLSEQYFGPGTRLTVT.

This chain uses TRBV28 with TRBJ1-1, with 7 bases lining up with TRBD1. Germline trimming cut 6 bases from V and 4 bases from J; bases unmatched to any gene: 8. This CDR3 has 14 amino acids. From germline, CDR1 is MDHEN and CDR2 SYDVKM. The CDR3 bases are TGTGCCAGCAGACCGACAGGGACGTTCACTGAAGCTTTCTTT. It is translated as CASRPTGTFTEAFF.

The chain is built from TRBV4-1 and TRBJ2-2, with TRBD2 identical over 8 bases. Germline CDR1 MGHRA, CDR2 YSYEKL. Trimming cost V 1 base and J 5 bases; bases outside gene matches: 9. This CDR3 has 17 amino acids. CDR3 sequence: CASSQARGLGSTGELFF. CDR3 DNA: TGCGCCAGCAGCCAAGCCAGGGGACTAGGTTCTACCGGGGAGCTGTTTTTT.

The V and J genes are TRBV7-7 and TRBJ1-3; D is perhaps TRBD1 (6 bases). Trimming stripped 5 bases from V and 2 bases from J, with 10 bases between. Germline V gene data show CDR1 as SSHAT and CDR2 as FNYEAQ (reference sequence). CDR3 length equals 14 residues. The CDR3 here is CASSLGGPGNTIYF. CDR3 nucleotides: TGTGCCAGCAGCCTAGGGGGGCCTGGAAACACCATATATTTT.

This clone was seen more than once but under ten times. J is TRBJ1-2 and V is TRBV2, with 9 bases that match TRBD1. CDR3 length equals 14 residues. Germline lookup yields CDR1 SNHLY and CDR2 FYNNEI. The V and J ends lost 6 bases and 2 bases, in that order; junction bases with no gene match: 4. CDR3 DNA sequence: TGTGCCAGCAGGGACAGGGGAAAGAACTATGGCTACACCTTC. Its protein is CASRDRGKNYGYTF. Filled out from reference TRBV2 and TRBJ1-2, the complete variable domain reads EPEVTQTPSHQVTQMGQEVILRCVPISNHLYFYWYRQILGQKVEFLVSFYNNEISEKSEIFDDQFSVERPDGSNFTLKIRSTKLEDSAMYFCASRDRGKNYGYTFGSGTRLTVV.

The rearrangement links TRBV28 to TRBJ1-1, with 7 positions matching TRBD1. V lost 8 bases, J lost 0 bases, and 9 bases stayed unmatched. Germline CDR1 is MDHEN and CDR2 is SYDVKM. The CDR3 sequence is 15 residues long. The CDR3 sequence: CASWTRTGMNTEAFF. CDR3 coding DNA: TGTGCCAGCTGGACCCGGACAGGCATGAACACTGAAGCTTTCTTT. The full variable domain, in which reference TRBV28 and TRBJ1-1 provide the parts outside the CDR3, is DVKVTQSSRYLVKRTGEKVFLECVQDMDHENMFWYRQDPGLGLRLIYFSYDVKMKEKGDIPEGYSVSREKKERFSLILESASTNQTSMYLCASWTRTGMNTEAFFGQGTRLTVV.

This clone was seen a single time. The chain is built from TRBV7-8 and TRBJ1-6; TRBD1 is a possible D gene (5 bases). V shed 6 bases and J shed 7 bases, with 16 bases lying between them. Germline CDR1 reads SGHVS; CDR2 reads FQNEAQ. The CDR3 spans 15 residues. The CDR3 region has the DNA TGTGCCAGCAGTTTGCATTTGACAGAAAATTCACCCCTCCACTTT. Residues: CASSLHLTENSPLHF.

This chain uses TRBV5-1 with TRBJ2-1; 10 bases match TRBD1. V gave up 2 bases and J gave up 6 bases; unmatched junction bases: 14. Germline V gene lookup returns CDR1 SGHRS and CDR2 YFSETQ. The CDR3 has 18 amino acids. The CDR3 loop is CASSFTKLPGQGLNEQFF. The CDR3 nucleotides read TGCGCCAGCAGCTTTACTAAGCTCCCGGGACAGGGGCTCAATGAGCAGTTCTTC.

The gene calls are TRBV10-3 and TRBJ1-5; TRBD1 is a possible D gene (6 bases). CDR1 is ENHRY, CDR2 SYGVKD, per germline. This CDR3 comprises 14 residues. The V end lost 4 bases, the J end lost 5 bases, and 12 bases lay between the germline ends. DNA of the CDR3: TGTGCCATCAGTGGTGCAGGGGCGGATCAGCCCCAGCATTTT. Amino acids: CAISGAGADQPQHF.

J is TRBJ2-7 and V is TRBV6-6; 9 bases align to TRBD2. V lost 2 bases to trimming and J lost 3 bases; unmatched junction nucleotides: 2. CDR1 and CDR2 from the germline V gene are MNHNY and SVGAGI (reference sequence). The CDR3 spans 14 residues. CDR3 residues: CASSYTSGRYEQYF. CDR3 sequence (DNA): TGTGCCAGCAGTTACACTAGCGGGCGCTACGAGCAGTACTTC.

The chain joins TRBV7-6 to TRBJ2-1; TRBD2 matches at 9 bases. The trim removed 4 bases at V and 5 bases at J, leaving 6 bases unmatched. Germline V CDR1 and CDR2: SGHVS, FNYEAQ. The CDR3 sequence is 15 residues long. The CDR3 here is CASSSWTSDNNEQFF. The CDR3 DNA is TGTGCCAGCAGCTCATGGACTAGCGACAACAATGAGCAGTTCTTC.

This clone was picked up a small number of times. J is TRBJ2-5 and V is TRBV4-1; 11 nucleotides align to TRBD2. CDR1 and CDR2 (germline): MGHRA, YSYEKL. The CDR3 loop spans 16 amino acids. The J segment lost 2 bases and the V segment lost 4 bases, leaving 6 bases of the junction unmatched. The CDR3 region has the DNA TGCGCCAGCAGCCGCCGACTAGCGGGGACTCAAGAGACCCAGTACTTC. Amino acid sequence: CASSRRLAGTQETQYF.

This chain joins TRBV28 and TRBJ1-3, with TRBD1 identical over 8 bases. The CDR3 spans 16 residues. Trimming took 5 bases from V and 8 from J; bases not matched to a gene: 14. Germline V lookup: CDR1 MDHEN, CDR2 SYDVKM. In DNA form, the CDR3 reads TGTGCCAGCAGTGTCCAATCAGGACAGGGTGAGGACACCATATATTTT. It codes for CASSVQSGQGEDTIYF.

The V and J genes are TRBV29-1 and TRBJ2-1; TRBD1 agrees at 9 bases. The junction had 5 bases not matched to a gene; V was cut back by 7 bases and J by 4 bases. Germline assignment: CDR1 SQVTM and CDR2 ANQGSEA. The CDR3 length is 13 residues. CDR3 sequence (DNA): TGCAGCGCCGGGGACAGGGAATACAATGAGCAGTTCTTC. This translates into CSAGDREYNEQFF.

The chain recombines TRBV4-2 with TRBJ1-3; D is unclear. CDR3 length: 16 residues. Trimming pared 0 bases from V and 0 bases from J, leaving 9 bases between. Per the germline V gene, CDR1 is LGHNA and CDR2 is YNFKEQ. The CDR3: CASSQDLPDSGNTIYF. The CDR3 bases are TGTGCCAGCAGCCAAGATTTGCCAGACTCTGGAAACACCATATATTTT.

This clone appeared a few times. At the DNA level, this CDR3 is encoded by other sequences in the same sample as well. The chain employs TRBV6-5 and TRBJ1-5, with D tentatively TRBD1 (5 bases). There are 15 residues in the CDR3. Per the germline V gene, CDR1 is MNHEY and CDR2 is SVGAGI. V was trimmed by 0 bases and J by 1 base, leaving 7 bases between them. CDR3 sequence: CASSYSRGSNQPQHF. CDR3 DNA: TGTGCCAGCAGTTACTCTAGGGGCAGCAATCAGCCCCAGCATTTT.

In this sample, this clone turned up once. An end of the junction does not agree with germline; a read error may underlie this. The CDR3 loop reads CASSYSSGSHSAF. CDR3 nucleotides: TGTGCCAGCAGTTACTCTTCGGGGTCCCATAGCGCCTTC. This rearrangement joins TRBV6-5 to TRBJ1-2; D gene unclear. This CDR3 comprises 13 residues. CDR1 is MNHEY and CDR2 is SVGAGI in the germline V gene.

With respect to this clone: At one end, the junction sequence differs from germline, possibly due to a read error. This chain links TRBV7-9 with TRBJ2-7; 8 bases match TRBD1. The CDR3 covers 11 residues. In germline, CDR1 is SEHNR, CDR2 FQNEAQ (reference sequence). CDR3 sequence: CASSGPGQVLF. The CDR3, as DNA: TGTGCCAGCAGTGGACCGGGACAGGTTCTTTTC.

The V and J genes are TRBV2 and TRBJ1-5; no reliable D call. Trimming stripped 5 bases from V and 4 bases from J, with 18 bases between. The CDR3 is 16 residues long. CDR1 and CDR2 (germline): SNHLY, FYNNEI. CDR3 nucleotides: TGTGCCAGCAGTCCGATGGGTCTAGCCTCTAATCAGCCCCAGCATTTT. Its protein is CASSPMGLASNQPQHF.

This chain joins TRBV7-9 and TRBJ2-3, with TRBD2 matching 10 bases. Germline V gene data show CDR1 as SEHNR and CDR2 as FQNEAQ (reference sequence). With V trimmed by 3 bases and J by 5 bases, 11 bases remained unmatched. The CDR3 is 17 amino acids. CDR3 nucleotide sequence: TGTGCCAGCAGCTTGCCGCTAAGAGCGGGGGGGAGAGATACGCAGTATTTT. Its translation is CASSLPLRAGGRDTQYF. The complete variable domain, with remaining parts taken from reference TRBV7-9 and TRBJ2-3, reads DTGVSQNPRHKITKRGQNVTFRCDPISEHNRLYWYRQTLGQGPEFLTYFQNEAQLEKSRLLSDRFSAERPKGSFSTLEIQRTEQGDSAMYLCASSLPLRAGGRDTQYFGPGTRLTVL.

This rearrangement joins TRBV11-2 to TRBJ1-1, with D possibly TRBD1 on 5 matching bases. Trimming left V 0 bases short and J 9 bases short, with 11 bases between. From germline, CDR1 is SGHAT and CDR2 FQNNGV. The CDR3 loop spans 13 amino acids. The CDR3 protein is CASSLEGGNKAFF. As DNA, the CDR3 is TGTGCCAGCAGCTTAGAGGGGGGTAATAAAGCTTTCTTT.

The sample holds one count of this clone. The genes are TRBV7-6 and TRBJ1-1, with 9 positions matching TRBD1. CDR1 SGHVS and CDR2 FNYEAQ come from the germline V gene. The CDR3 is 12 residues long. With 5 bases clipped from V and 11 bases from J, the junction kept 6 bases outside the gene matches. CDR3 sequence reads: CASSPWTGDAFF. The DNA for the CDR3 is TGTGCCAGCAGCCCTTGGACAGGGGATGCTTTCTTT.

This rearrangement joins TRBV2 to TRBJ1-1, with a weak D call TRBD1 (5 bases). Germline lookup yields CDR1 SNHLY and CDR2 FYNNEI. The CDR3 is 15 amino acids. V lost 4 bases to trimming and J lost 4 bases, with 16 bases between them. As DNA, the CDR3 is TGTGCCAGCAGTGCCCGAGGCGGGGACTCCACTGAAGCTTTCTTT. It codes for CASSARGGDSTEAFF.

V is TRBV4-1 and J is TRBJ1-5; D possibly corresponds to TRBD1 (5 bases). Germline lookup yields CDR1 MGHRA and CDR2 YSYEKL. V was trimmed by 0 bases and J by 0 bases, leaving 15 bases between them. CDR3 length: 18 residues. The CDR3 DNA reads TGCGCCAGCAGCCAAGAAGAAGTAGGGGCCGGTAGCAATCAGCCCCAGCATTTT. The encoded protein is CASSQEEVGAGSNQPQHF.

CDR3 sequence: CASSRLAGGPHEQFF. The CDR3 nucleotides are TGTGCCAGCAGCCGACTAGCGGGAGGGCCGCATGAGCAGTTCTTC. The chain employs TRBV9 and TRBJ2-1; 14 bases line up with TRBD2. The CDR3 spans 15 residues. J was trimmed by 8 bases and V by 4 bases; bases with no gene match: 5. Germline lookup yields CDR1 SGDLS and CDR2 YYNGEE.